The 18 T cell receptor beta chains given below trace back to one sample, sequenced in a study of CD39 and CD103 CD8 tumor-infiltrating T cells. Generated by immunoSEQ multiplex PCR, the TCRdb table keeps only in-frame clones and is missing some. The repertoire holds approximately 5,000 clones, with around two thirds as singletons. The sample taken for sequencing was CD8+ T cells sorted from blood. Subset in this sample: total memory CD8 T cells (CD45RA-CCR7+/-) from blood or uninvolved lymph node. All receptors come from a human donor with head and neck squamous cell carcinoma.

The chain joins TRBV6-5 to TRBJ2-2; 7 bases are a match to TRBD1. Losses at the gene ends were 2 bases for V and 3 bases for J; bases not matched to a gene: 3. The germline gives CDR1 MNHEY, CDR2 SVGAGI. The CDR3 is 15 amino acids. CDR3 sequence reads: CASSYGTVYTGELFF. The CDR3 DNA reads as TGTGCCAGCAGTTACGGGACAGTCTACACCGGGGAGCTGTTTTTT.

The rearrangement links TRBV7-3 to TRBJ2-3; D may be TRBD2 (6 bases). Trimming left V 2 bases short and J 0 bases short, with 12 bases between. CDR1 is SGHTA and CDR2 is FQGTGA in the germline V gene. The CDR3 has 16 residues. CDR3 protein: CASSLVAGRSTDTQYF. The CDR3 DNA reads TGTGCCAGCAGCTTAGTGGCGGGGCGGAGCACAGATACGCAGTATTTT.

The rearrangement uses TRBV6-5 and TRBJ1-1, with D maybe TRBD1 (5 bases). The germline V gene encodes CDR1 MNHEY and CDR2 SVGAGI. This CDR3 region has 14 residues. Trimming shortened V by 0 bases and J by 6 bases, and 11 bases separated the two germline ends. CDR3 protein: CASSYSGGLSEAFF. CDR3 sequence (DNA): TGTGCCAGCAGTTACTCGGGGGGTCTATCTGAAGCTTTCTTT.

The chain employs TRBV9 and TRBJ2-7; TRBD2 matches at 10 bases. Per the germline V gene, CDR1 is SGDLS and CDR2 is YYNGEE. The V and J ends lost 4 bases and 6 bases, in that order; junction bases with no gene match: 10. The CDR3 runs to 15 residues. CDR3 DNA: TGTGCCAGCAGCCCTAACCCCACTAGCGGGGTCGAGCAGTACTTC. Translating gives CASSPNPTSGVEQYF.

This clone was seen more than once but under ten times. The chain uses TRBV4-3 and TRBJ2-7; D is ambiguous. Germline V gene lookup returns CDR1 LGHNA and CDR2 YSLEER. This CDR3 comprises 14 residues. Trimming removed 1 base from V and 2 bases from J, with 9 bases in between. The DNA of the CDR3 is TGCGCCAGCAGCCAAGGGCGGCAGACCTACGAGCAGTACTTC. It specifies CASSQGRQTYEQYF.

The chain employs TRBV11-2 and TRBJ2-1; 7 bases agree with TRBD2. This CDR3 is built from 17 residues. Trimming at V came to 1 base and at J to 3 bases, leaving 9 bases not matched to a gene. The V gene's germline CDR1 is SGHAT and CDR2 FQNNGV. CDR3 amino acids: CASSLGVQRGSYNEQFF. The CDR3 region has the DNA TGTGCCAGCAGCTTAGGGGTCCAGCGGGGAAGCTACAATGAGCAGTTCTTC. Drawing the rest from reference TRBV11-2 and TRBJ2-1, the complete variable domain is EAGVAQSPRYKIIEKRQSVAFWCNPISGHATLYWYQQILGQGPKLLIQFQNNGVVDDSQLPKDRFSAERLKGVDSTLKIQPAKLEDSAVYLCASSLGVQRGSYNEQFFGPGTRLTVL.

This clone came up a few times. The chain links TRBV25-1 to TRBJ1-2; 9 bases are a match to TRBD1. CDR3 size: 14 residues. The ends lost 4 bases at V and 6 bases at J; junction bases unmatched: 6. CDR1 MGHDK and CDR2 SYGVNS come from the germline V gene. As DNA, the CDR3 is TGTGCCAGCAGTGGTTTGGACAGGGGCCATGGCTACACCTTC. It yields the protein CASSGLDRGHGYTF.

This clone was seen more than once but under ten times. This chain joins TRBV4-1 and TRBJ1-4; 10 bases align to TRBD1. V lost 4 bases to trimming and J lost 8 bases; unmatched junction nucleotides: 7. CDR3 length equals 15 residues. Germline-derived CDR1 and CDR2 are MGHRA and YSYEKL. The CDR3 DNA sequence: TGCGCCAGCAGCCGAGACAGGGGGCGGGAGGAAAAACTGTTTTTT. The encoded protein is CASSRDRGREEKLFF.

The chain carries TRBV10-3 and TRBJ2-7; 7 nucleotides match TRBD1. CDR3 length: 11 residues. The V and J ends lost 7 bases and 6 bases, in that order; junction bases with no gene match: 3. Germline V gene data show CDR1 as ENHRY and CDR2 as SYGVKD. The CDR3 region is CAITPGGEQYF. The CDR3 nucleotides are TGTGCCATCACCCCAGGGGGCGAGCAGTACTTC.

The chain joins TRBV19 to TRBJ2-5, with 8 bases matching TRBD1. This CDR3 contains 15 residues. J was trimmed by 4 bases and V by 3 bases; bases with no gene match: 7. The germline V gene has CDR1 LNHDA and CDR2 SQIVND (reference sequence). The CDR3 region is CASSIPQGGGETQYF. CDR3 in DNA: TGTGCCAGTAGTATCCCACAGGGGGGCGGAGAGACCCAGTACTTC. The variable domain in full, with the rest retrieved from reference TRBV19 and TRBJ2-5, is DGGITQSPKYLFRKEGQNVTLSCEQNLNHDAMYWYRQDPGQGLRLIYYSQIVNDFQKGDIAEGYSVSREKKESFPLTVTSAQKNPTAFYLCASSIPQGGGETQYFGPGTRLLVL.

The CDR3 DNA reads as TGCGCCAGCAGCCCTTCTCTAGGGGGCTCGGGCGAGCAGTACTTC. Translating it yields CASSPSLGGSGEQYF. The V call is TRBV4-3, the J call TRBJ2-7, with 7 bases aligning to TRBD1. V shed 4 bases, J shed 6 bases, and the junction held 12 bases outside the gene matches. Per the germline V gene, CDR1 is LGHNA and CDR2 is YSLEER. The length of the CDR3 is 15 residues.

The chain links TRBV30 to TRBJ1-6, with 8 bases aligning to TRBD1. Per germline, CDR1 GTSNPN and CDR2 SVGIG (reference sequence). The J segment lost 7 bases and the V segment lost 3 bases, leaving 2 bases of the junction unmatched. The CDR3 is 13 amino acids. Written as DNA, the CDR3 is TGTGCCTGGAGAGGACAGGGAAATTCACCCCTCCACTTT. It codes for CAWRGQGNSPLHF.

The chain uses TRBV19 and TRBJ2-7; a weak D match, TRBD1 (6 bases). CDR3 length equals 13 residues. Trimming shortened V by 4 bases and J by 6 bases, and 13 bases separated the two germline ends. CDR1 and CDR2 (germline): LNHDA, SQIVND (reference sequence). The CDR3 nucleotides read TGTGCCAGTAGTACCCCGACAGGATCCGAGCAGTACTTC. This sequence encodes CASSTPTGSEQYF.

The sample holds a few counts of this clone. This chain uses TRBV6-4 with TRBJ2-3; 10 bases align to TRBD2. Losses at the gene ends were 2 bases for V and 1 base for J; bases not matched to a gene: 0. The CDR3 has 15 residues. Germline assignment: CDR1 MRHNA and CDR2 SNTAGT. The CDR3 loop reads CASSDGTSGTDTQYF. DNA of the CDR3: TGTGCCAGCAGTGACGGGACTAGCGGCACAGATACGCAGTATTTT.

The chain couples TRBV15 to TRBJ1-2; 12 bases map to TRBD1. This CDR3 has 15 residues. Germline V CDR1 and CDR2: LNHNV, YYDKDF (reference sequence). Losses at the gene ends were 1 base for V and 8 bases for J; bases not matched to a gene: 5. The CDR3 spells CATSRVGTGGEGYTF. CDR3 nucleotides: TGTGCCACCAGCAGAGTTGGGACAGGGGGCGAGGGCTACACCTTC. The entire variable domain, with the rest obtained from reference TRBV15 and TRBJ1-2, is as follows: DAMVIQNPRYQVTQFGKPVTLSCSQTLNHNVMYWYQQKSSQAPKLLFHYYDKDFNNEADTPDNFQSRRPNTSFCFLDIRSPGLGDTAMYLCATSRVGTGGEGYTFGSGTRLTVV.

CDR3 protein: CASSSGHLEAFF. The DNA of the CDR3 is TGTGCCAGTAGTTCGGGACACCTTGAAGCTTTCTTT. The chain carries TRBV19 and TRBJ1-1; tentatively, D is TRBD1 (6 bases). In germline, CDR1 is LNHDA, CDR2 SQIVND (reference sequence). Trimming pared 5 bases from V and 7 bases from J, leaving 11 bases between. The CDR3 contains 12 residues.

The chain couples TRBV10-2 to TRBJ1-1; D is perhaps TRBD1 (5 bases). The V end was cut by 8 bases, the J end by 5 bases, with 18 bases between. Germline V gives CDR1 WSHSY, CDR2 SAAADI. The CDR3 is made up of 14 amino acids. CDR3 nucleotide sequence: TGCGCCAGCCAAAGTGGCGGGGGTTGGACTGAAGCTTTCTTT. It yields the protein CASQSGGGWTEAFF.

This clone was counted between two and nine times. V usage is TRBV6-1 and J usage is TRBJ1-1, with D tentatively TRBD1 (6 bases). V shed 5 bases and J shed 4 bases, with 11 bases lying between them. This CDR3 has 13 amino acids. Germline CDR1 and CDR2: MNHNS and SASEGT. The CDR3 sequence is CASSTGLGTEAFF. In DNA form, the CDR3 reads TGTGCCAGCAGTACAGGGCTGGGCACTGAAGCTTTCTTT.